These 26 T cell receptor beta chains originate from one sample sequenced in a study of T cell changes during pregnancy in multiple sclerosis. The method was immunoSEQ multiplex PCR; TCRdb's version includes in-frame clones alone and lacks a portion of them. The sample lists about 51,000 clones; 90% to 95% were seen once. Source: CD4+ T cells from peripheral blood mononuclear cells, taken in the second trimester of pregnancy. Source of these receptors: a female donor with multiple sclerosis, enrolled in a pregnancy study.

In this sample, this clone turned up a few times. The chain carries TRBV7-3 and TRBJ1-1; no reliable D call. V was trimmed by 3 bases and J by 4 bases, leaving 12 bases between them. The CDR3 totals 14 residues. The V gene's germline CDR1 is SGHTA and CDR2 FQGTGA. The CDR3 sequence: CASSFGSGVTEAFF. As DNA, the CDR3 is TGTGCCAGCAGCTTCGGGTCGGGTGTCACTGAAGCTTTCTTT.

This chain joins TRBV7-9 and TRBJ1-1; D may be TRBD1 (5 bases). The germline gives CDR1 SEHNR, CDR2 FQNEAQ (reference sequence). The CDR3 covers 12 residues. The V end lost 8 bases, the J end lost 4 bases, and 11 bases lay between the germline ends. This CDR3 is CASDQGGTEAFF. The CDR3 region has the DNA TGTGCCAGCGACCAGGGAGGCACTGAAGCTTTCTTT.

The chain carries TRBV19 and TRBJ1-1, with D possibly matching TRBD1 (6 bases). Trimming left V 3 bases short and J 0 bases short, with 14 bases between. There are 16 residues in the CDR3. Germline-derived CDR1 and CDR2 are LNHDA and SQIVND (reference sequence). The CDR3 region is CASSIGQGTMNTEAFF. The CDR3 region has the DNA TGTGCCAGTAGTATTGGCCAGGGGACCATGAACACTGAAGCTTTCTTT.

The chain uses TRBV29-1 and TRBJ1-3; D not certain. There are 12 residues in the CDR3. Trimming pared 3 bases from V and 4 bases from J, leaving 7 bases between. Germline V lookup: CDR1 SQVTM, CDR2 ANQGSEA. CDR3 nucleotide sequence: TGCAGCGTTGAGTCCGGGGGAAACACCATATATTTT. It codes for CSVESGGNTIYF.

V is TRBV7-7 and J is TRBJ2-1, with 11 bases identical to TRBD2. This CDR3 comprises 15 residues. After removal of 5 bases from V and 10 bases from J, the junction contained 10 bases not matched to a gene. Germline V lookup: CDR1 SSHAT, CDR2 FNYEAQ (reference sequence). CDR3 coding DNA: TGTGCCAGCAGCGCCCTAGCGGGGGGTAATGGGGAGCAGTTCTTC. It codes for CASSALAGGNGEQFF.

The CDR3 DNA reads as TGTGCCAGCAGCGTCAGGGTTTTAGGAGATACGCAGTATTTT. Translation gives CASSVRVLGDTQYF. The rearrangement uses TRBV9 and TRBJ2-3; the D gene is possibly TRBD1 (5 bases). This CDR3 has 14 amino acids. The V and J ends lost 2 bases and 5 bases respectively, with 12 bases between them. From germline, CDR1 is SGDLS and CDR2 YYNGEE.

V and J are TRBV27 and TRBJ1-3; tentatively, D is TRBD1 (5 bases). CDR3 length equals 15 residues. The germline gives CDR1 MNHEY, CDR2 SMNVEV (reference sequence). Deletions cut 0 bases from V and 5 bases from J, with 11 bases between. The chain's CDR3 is CASSLSGRARNTIYF. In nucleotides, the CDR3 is TGTGCCAGCAGTTTATCGGGCAGGGCCAGAAACACCATATATTTT.

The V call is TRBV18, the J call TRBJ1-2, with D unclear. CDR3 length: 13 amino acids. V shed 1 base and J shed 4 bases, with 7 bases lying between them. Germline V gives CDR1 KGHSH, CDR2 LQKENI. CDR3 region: CASSPRGGYGYTF. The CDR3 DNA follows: TGTGCCAGCTCACCACGGGGAGGCTATGGCTACACCTTC. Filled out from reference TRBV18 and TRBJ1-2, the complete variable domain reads NAGVMQNPRHLVRRRGQEARLRCSPMKGHSHVYWYRQLPEEGLKFMVYLQKENIIDESGMPKERFSAEFPKEGPSILRIQQVVRGDSAAYFCASSPRGGYGYTFGSGTRLTVV.

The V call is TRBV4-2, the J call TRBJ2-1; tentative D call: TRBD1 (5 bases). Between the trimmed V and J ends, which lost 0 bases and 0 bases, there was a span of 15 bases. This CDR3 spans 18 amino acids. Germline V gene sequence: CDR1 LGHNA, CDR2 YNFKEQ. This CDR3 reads CASSQDLAGHSSYNEQFF. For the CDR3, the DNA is TGTGCCAGCAGCCAAGACCTTGCCGGACATAGCTCCTACAATGAGCAGTTCTTC.

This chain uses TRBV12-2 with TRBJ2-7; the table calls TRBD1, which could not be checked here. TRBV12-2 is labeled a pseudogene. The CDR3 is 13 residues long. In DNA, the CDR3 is TGTGCAAGTCGCCCCAGGGTTGGGTACGAGCAGTACTTC. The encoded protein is CASRPRVGYEQYF.

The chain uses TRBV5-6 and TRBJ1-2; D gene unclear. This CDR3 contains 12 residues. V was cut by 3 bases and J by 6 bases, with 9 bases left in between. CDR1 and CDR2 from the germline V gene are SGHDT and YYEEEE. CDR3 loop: CASSSGKHGYTF. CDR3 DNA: TGTGCCAGCAGCTCCGGGAAGCATGGCTACACCTTC. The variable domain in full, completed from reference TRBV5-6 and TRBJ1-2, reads DAGVTQSPTHLIKTRGQQVTLRCSPKSGHDTVSWYQQALGQGPQFIFQYYEEEERQRGNFPDRFSGHQFPNYSSELNVNALLLGDSALYLCASSSGKHGYTFGSGTRLTVV.

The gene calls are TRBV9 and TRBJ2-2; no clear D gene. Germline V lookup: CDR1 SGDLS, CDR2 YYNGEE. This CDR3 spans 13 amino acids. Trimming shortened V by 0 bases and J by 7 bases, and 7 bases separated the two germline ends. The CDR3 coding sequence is TGTGCCAGCAGCGTAGATTCCCGCGGGGAGCTGTTTTTT. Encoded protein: CASSVDSRGELFF.

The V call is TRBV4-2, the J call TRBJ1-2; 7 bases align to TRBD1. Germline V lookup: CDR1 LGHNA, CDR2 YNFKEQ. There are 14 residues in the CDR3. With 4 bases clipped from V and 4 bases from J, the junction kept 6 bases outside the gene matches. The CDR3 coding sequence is TGTGCCAGCAGCCCACCTCAGGGGGTCTATGGCTACACCTTC. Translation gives CASSPPQGVYGYTF.

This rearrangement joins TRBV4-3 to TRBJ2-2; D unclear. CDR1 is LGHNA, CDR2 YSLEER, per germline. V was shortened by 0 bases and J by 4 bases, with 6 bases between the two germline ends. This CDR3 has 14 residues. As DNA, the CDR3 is TGCGCCAGCAGCCAAGAGGGCAGCACCGGGGAGCTGTTTTTT. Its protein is CASSQEGSTGELFF.

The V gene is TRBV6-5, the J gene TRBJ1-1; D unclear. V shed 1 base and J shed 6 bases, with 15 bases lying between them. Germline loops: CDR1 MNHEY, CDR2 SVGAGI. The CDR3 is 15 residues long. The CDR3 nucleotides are TGTGCCAGCAGTTACTTCCGGGGTAGAGAGGCTGAAGCTTTCTTT. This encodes CASSYFRGREAEAFF.

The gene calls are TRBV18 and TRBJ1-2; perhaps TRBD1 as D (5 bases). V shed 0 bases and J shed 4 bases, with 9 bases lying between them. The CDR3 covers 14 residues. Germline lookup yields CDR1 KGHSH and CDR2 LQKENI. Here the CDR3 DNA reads TGTGCCAGCTCACCACCGGTCAGGGTCTATGGCTACACCTTC. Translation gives CASSPPVRVYGYTF.

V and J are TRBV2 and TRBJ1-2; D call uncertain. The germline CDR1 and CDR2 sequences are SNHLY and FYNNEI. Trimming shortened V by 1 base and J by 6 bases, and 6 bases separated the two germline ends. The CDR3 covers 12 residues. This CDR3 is CASSEVPNGYTF. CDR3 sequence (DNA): TGTGCCAGCAGTGAAGTGCCTAATGGCTACACCTTC. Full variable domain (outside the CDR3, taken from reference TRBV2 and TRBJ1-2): EPEVTQTPSHQVTQMGQEVILRCVPISNHLYFYWYRQILGQKVEFLVSFYNNEISEKSEIFDDQFSVERPDGSNFTLKIRSTKLEDSAMYFCASSEVPNGYTFGSGTRLTVV.

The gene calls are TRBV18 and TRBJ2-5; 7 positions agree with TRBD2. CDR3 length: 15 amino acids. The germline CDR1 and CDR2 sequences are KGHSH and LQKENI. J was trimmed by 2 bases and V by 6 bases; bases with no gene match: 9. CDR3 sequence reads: CASSSSLADQETQYF. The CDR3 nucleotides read TGTGCCAGCTCGTCTAGCCTAGCGGATCAAGAGACCCAGTACTTC.

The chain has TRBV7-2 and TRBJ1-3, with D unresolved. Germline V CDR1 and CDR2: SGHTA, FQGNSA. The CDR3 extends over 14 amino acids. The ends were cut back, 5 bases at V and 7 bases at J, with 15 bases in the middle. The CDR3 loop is CASSLMPVGNTIYF. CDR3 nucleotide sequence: TGTGCCAGCAGCCTAATGCCGGTTGGTAACACCATATATTTT. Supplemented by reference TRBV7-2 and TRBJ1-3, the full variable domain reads GAGVSQSPSNKVTEKGKDVELRCDPISGHTALYWYRQSLGQGLEFLIYFQGNSAPDKSGLPSDRFSAERTGGSVSTLTIQRTQQEDSAVYLCASSLMPVGNTIYFGEGSWLTVV.

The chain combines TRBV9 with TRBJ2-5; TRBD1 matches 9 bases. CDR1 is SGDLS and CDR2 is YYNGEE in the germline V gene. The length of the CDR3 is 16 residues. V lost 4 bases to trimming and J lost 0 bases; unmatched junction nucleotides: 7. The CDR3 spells CASSLTGTGYQETQYF. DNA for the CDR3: TGTGCCAGCAGCTTAACCGGGACAGGGTACCAAGAGACCCAGTACTTC.

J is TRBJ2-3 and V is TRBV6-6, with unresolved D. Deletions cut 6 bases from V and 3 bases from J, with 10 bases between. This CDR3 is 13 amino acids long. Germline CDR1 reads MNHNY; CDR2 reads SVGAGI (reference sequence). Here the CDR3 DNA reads TGTGCCAGCAGCCTAGACGCGACAGATACGCAGTATTTT. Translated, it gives CASSLDATDTQYF.

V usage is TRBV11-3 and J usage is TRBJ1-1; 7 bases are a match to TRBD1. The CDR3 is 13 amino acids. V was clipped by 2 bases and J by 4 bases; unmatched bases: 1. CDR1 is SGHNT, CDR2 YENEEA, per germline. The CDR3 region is CASSLNRGTEAFF. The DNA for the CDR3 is TGTGCCAGCAGCTTAAACAGGGGCACTGAAGCTTTCTTT. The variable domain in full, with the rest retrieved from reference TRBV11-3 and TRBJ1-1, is EAGVVQSPRYKIIEKKQPVAFWCNPISGHNTLYWYLQNLGQGPELLIRYENEEAVDDSQLPKDRFSAERLKGVDSTLKIQPAELGDSAVYLCASSLNRGTEAFFGQGTRLTVV.

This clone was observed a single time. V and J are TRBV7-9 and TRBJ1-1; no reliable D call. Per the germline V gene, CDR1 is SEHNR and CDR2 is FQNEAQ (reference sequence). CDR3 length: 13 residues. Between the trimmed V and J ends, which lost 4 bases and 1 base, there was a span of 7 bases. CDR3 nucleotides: TGTGCCAGCAGCTCGCGGCAGAACACTGAAGCTTTCTTT. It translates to CASSSRQNTEAFF.

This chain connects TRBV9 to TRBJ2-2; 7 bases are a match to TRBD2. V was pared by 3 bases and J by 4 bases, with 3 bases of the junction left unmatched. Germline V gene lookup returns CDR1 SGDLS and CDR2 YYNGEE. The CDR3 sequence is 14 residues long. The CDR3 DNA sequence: TGTGCCAGCAGCGCAACTAGCGTCACCGGGGAGCTGTTTTTT. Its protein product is CASSATSVTGELFF.

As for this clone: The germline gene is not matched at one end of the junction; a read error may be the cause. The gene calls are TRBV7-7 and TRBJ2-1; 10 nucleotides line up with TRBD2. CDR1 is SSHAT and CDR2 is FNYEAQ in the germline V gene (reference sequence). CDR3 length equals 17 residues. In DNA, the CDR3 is TGTGCTAGCAGCTTAGGGCCCCCAGCGGGGGGGCAGAATGAGCAGTTCTTC. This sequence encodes CASSLGPPAGGQNEQFF.

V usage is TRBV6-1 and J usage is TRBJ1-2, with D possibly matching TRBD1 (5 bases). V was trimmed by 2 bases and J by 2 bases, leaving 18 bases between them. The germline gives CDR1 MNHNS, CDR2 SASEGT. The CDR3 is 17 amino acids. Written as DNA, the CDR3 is TGTGCCAGCAGTGAATATCCGCGGGGTAAGGGGAACTATGGCTACACCTTC. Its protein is CASSEYPRGKGNYGYTF.